The clone carrying this T cell receptor beta chain has just a few counts. Its antigen is not identified. Between the trimmed V and J ends, which lost 0 bases and 5 bases, there was a span of 6 bases. The germline V gene encodes CDR1 MGHDK and CDR2 SYGVNS. The CDR3 totals 13 residues. Time point: patch test 2, 6 weeks after DPC sensitization. Described treatment: therapeutic diphenylcyclopropenone sensitization with weekly scalp DPC. TCRdb re-derived calls from the RACE reads in MiXCR, one entry per CDR3 protein. The repertoire holds around 99,000 distinct CDR3 sequences, with less than 10% as singletons. The data derive from a study of human T cells and chemical hapten exposure. Looking at the study overall: Patients received weekly diphenylcyclopropenone doses to the scalp throughout the roughly 24-week study. Patch tests applied 0.01% DPC to the upper back, read at 6 days.

Points from the study as a whole: No alteration of TCRs above 1 in 1000 frequency was seen with DPC sensitization.

Sequencing was performed on whole blood, taken in connection with sensitization to the hapten diphenylcyclopropenone (DPC). This clonotype was obtained from a woman aged 40 to 55 with alopecia areata. Some clones in this sample may be carry-over from other donors' samples. The gene calls are TRBV25-1 and TRBJ2-3, with D perhaps matching TRBD2 (6 bases). In DNA form, the CDR3 reads TGTGCCAGCAGTGAATACGGGAGAGATACGCAGTATTTT. This gives the protein CASSEYGRDTQYF. Combining the CDR3 with reference TRBV25-1 and TRBJ2-3 gives the whole variable domain EADIYQTPRYLVIGTGKKITLECSQTMGHDKMYWYQQDPGMELHLIHYSYGVNSTEKGDLSSESTVSRIRTEHFPLTLESARPSHTSQYLCASSEYGRDTQYFGPGTRLTVL.